This TCR beta chain was sequenced in a study of shared clonotypes between healthy human individuals (dated by TCRdb to the early 2020s). In the study overall: The cohort included a few men and a couple of women between 18 and 49 years of age. For each donor, CD4 naive and CD4 memory were each given three plates, CD8 naive was given two plates, and CD8 memory was given one plate. Blood TCR repertoires of about 5 healthy adults were deeply sequenced to estimate repertoire size and the extent of clonotype sharing between individuals. Different laboratories and diverse techniques were used to prepare libraries and sequence TCR repertoires, to increase sequencing depth and limit assay-specific biases. Leukapheresis yielded between about 0.85 and 10 billion PBMCs per donor. Overall results and qualifications from the work: The small number of donors limited the genetic and exposure-history diversity represented. Naive subsets generally had larger estimated clonotype richness than memory subsets. Across a few donors, about 5.2% of naive CD4, 3.5% of naive CD8, 2.3% of memory CD4, and under 0.45% of memory CD8 clonotypes were shared. Compared with non-shared clonotypes, clonotypes shared by all four sorted-subset donors had higher generation probabilities. Even with the large sequencing depth, rarefaction of the sorted-subset datasets indicated that sequencing was incomplete. Sampling was limited to blood, and TCR repertoires in tissue likely differ from TCR repertoires in blood. Pairwise subsampling led to the expectation that sequencing depth would affect the degree of clonotype sharing among donors.

For the CD8 naive samples, CD45RO-negative cells were positively selected for CCR7, yielding a CD45RA+CCR7+ population from which TemRA cells were excluded. The donors were healthy, HIV-negative adults with no recently reported acute infections or vaccinations. Every donor was a Caucasian adult residing in Nashville, Tennessee, USA. After blood collection by leukapheresis, PBMCs were isolated using Ficoll-Histopaque density gradient centrifugation and then cryopreserved in the vapor phase of liquid nitrogen. Purity and quantity of every magnetically sorted T cell population were checked by analytical flow cytometry. Genomic DNA was isolated from each sorted fraction and quantified by UV absorbance on a Nanodrop 2000c. The CDR3 goes from the cysteine to the phenylalanine over 16 residues. The retained sequence is limited to the CDR3, 48 bases, with the frame set at the first base. From a lookup of the germline V gene (reference sequence), CDR1 and CDR2 are LNHDA and SQIVND. Germline trimming amounts to 3 bases on V and 1 base on J, with 8 as the count of junction bases outside the gene matches.

Details on this clone: Its antigen is unknown. One base away there is no much larger clone; base qualities are not given.

Using the deep immunoSEQ assay, TCR CDR3 regions were amplified from genomic DNA by multiplex PCR. Genomic DNA extracted from each cell subset was distributed evenly over all wells of several immunoSEQ 96-well plates, and each plate served as one replicate. For sorted subsets, roughly 0.2 ug genomic DNA, equal to about 30,000 T cell genomes, was loaded into each replicate PCR. Purified libraries were quantified with a Qubit 3.0 fluorometer, sized on a Bioanalyzer 2100, and re-quantified with the KAPA Library Quantification kit. A separate single-read 150-cycle Illumina NextSeq 550 flow cell was used to sequence each immunoSEQ 96-well plate. Regarding the original processing steps: Because the immunoSEQ output included only junctional sequences and no quality scores, the filtering could not be the same as the filtering used for full-length reads. To assign V/J genes and CDR3, sequences were annotated using PyIR, a Python wrapper for IgBLAST v1.9, with IMGT germline references. Reads were removed for weak V/J assignments (E-value above 1e-6), missing CDR3, stop codons, out-of-frame junctions, or ambiguous translated residues. V3J clonotypes were defined as sequences sharing the same inferred V gene, J gene, and CDR3 amino acid sequence. Percentage overlap between repertoires was computed as shared unique clonotypes divided by the size of the smaller repertoire. RTK rarefaction, the Chao1 estimator, and Recon v2.1 estimates of unobserved clonotypes were used to assess repertoire richness. Generation probabilities for all TCRbeta clonotypes obtained by the gDNA method from a handful of donors were computed using OLGA. The clones in this table, taken by TCRdb from immuneACCESS, are in-frame only. Not every clone is retained; where verified, under half of the shortfall comes from an unresolved V gene, and the cause of the rest is unknown. V, J and clone size are taken as reported in that table, and D and trimming were inferred from the DNA itself. The sample data list hundreds of thousands of clones, and 85% to 95% of these were observed just once. The top ten clonotypes cover 24% of the sample.

The TCR was taken from a man aged 30-40 years in good health. The specimen sequenced was naive CD8+ T cells sorted from blood. Per the publication, the cell subset or site label means: CD45RA+CCR7+. The chain uses TRBV19 and TRBJ2-7, with 8 central nucleotides matching TRBD2. CDR3 reads: CASSIEASGYSYEQYF. The nucleotides are TGTGCCAGTAGTATTGAGGCTAGCGGGTATTCCTACGAGCAGTACTTC.